The subject of this entry is one T cell receptor (beta chain). Its specificity is not known. V dropped 8 bases and J dropped 8 bases, with 18 bases sitting between them. Germline-derived CDR1 and CDR2 are SQVTM and ANQGSEA. This CDR3 comprises 12 residues. The source of the sample is a study of T cells in Graves' hyperthyroidism and ophthalmopathy. Study-wide results and caveats: Separation of ophthalmopathy from stable hyperthyroidism was achieved by a 13 V-J model. Ophthalmopathy was identified by the model a median approximately 6.4 months ahead of onset. Most clonotypes expanded in the thyroid (above 0.001) were also present in blood.

TCR beta CDR3 region amplification was performed from RNA transcripts. In the first-round RT-PCR of the TCR CDR3, the HTBI primer set was used. MiXCR, applied by TCRdb to the multiplex PCR reads, yields one record per CDR3 protein. Of about 510,000 distinct CDR3 sequences listed, 46% are singletons. On the basis of clinical symptoms, serum thyroxine and TRAb, thyroid ultrasound and orbital computed tomography, diagnoses were made. The gene calls are TRBV29-1 and TRBJ1-2; TRBD1 is a possible D gene (5 bases). The sequence came from an adult woman with Graves' disease, either hyperthyroidism or ophthalmopathy (not recorded which). Input material: peripheral blood or thyroid tissue (not recorded which). As DNA, the CDR3 is TGCAGCAGTGAGGGGCAGGGTGGAGGCTACACCTTC. Amino acid sequence: CSSEGQGGGYTF.